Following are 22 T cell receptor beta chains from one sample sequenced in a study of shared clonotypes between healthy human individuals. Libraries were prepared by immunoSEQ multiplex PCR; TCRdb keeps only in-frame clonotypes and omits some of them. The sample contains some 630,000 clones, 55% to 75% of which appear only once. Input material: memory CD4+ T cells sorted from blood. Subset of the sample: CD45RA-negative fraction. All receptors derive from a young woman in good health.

This chain's CDR3 is CASSSGNGEKLFF. The CDR3 coding sequence is TGTGCCAGCAGTTCCGGAAATGGTGAAAAACTGTTTTTT. The rearrangement links TRBV28 to TRBJ1-4; no firm D call. This CDR3 has 13 residues. CDR1 is MDHEN, CDR2 SYDVKM, per germline. Trimming shortened V by 4 bases and J by 7 bases, and 10 bases separated the two germline ends.

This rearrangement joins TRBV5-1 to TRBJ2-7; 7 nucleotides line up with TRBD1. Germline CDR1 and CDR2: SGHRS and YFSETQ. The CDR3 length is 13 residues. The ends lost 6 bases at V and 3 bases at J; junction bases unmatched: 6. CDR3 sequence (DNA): TGCGCCAGCACCGTACAGGGGAGCTACGAGCAGTACTTC. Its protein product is CASTVQGSYEQYF.

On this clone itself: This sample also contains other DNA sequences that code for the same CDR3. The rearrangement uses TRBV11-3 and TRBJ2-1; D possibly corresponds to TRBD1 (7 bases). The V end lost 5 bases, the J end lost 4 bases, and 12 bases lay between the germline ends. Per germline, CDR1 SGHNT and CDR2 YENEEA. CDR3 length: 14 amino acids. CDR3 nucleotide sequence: TGTGCCAGCAGCCGCGCAGGGGGGTACAATGAGCAGTTCTTC. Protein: CASSRAGGYNEQFF.

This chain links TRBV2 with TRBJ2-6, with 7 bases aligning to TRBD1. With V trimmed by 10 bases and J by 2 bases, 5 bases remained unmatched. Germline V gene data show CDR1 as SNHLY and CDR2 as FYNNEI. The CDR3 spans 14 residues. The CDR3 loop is CATAQGAGANVLTF. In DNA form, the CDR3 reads TGTGCCACAGCCCAGGGGGCTGGGGCCAACGTCCTGACTTTC.

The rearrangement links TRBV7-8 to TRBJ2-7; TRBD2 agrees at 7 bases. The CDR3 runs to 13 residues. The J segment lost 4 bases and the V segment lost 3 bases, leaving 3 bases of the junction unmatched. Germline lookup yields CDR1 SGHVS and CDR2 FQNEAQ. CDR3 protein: CASSFSSGYEQYF. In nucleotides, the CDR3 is TGTGCCAGCAGCTTCAGTAGCGGGTACGAGCAGTACTTC.

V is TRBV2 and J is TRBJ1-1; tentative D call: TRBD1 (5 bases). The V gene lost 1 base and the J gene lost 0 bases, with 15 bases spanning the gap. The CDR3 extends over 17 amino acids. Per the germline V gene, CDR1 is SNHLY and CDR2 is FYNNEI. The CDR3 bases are TGTGCCAGCAGTGAAGGAGGGGTCTTTAGAATGAACACTGAAGCTTTCTTT. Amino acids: CASSEGGVFRMNTEAFF.

The CDR3 sequence is CASSPPGSDRNYGYTF. Written as DNA, the CDR3 is TGTGCCAGCTCACCACCTGGTTCTGACAGGAACTATGGCTACACCTTC. This chain uses TRBV18 with TRBJ1-2; a possible D gene is TRBD1 (6 bases). Deletions cut 0 bases from V and 2 bases from J, with 13 bases between. The CDR3 covers 16 residues. CDR1 is KGHSH and CDR2 is LQKENI in the germline V gene.

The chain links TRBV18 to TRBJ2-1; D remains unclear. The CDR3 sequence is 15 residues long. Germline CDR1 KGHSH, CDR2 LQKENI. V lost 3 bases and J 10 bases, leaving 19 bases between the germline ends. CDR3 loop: CASSPESRRTEEQFF. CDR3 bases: TGTGCCAGCTCACCGGAGTCGCGGCGGACCGAGGAGCAGTTCTTC.

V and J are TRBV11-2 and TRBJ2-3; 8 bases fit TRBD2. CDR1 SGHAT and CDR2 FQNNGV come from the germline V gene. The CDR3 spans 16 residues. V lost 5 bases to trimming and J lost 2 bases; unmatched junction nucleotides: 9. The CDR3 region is CASSVSGRVSTDTQYF. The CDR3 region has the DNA TGTGCCAGCAGCGTAAGCGGGAGAGTTTCCACAGATACGCAGTATTTT.

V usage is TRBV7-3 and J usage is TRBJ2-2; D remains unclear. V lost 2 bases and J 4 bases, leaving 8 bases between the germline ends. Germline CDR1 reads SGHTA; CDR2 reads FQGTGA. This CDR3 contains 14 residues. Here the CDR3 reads CASSLFPGTGELFF. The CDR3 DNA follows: TGTGCCAGCAGCTTATTCCCGGGCACCGGGGAGCTGTTTTTT. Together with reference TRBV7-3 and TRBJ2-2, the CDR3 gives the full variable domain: GAGVSQTPSNKVTEKGKYVELRCDPISGHTALYWYRQSLGQGPEFLIYFQGTGAADDSGLPNDRFFAVRPEGSVSTLKIQRTERGDSAVYLCASSLFPGTGELFFGEGSRLTVL.

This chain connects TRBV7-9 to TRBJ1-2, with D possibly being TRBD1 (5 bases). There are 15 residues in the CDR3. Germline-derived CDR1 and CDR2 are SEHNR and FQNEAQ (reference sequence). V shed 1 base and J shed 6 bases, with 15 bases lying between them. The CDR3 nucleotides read TGTGCCAGCAGCTTAGTTCCACAGGCGGACCATGGCTACACCTTC. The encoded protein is CASSLVPQADHGYTF.

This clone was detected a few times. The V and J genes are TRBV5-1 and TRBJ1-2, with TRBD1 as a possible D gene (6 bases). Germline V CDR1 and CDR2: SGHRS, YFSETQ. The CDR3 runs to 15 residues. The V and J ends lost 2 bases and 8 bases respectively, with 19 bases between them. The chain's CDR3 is CASSFLGDTPGGYTF. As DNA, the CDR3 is TGCGCCAGCAGCTTCCTAGGGGACACCCCGGGAGGCTACACCTTC.

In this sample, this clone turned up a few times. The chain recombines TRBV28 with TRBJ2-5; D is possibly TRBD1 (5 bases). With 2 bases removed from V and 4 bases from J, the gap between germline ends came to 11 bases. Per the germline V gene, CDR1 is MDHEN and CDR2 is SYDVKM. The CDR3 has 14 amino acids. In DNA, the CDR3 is TGTGCCAGCAGTTTAGGACAAGGGCCAGAGACCCAGTACTTC. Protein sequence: CASSLGQGPETQYF.

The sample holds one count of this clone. This chain's CDR3 is CASHYGGGQGEETQYF. CDR3 DNA: TGTGCCAGCCACTATGGCGGGGGCCAAGGGGAAGAGACCCAGTACTTC. This chain links TRBV28 with TRBJ2-5; the D gene is possibly TRBD2 (7 bases). V was pared by 8 bases and J by 3 bases, with 22 bases between. Germline loops: CDR1 MDHEN, CDR2 SYDVKM. The CDR3 has 16 amino acids.

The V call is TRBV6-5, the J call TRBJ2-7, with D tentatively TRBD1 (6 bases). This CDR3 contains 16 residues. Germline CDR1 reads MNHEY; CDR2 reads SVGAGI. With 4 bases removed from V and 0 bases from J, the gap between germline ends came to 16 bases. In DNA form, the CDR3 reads TGTGCCAGCAGTTCACTATTAAGGACAGCCTCCTACGAGCAGTACTTC. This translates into CASSSLLRTASYEQYF.

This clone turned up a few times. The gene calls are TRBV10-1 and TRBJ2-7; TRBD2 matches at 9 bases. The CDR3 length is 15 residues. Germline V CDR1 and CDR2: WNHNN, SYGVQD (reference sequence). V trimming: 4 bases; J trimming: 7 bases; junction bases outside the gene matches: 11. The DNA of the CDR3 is TGCGCCAGCAGTGCAGGACTAGCGACACGGGGGGAGCAGTACTTC. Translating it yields CASSAGLATRGEQYF.

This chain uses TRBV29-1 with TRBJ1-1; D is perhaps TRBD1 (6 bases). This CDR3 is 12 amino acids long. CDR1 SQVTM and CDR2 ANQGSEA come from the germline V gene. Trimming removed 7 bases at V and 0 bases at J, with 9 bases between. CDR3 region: CSGQGMNTEAFF. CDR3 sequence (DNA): TGCAGCGGGCAGGGGATGAACACTGAAGCTTTCTTT.

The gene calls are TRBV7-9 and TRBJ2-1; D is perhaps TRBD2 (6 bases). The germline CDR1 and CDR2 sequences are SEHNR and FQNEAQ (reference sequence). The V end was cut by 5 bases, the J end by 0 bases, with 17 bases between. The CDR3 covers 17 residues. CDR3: CASSKMERASSYNEQFF. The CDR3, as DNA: TGTGCCAGCAGCAAAATGGAGCGGGCCAGCTCCTACAATGAGCAGTTCTTC. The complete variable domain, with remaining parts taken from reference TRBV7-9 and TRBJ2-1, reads DTGVSQNPRHKITKRGQNVTFRCDPISEHNRLYWYRQTLGQGPEFLTYFQNEAQLEKSRLLSDRFSAERPKGSFSTLEIQRTEQGDSAMYLCASSKMERASSYNEQFFGPGTRLTVL.

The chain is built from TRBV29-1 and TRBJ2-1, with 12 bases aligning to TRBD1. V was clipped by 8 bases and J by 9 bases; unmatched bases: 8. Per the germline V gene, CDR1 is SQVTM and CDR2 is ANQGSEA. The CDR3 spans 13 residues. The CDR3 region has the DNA TGCAGCTCTCACCGGGACAGGGGGCTTGAGCAGTTCTTC. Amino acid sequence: CSSHRDRGLEQFF.

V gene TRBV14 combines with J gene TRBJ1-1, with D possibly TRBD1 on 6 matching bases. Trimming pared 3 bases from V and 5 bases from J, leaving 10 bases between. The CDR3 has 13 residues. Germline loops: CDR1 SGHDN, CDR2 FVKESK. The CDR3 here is CASSQMRGTEAFF. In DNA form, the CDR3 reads TGTGCCAGCAGCCAGATGAGGGGGACTGAAGCTTTCTTT.

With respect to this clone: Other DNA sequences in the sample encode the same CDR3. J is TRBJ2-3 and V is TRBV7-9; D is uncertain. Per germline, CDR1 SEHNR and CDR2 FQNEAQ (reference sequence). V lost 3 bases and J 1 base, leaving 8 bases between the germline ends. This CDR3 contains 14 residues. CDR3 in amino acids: CASSLSVGTDTQYF. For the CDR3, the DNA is TGTGCCAGCAGCTTGTCGGTTGGCACAGATACGCAGTATTTT. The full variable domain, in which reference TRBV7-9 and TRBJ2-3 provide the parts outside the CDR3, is DTGVSQNPRHKITKRGQNVTFRCDPISEHNRLYWYRQTLGQGPEFLTYFQNEAQLEKSRLLSDRFSAERPKGSFSTLEIQRTEQGDSAMYLCASSLSVGTDTQYFGPGTRLTVL.

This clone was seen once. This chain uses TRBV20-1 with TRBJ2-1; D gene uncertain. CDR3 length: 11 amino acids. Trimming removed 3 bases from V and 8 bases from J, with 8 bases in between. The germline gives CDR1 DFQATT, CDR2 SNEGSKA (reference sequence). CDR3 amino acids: CSASLWYEQFF. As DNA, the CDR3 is TGCAGTGCTAGCTTGTGGTATGAGCAGTTCTTC.